A single sample gave rise to the 32 T cell receptor beta chains below, sequenced in a study of blood T cell repertoires in COVID-19. Here immunoSEQ multiplex PCR was the method, and the copy in TCRdb shows in-frame clones only, minus some. Among approximately 85,000 clones listed, 86% were seen once. Sequencing was done on a sample of peripheral blood. The receptors originated from a man in his forties or fifties with active or convalescent COVID-19.

The chain carries TRBV6-2 or TRBV6-3 and TRBJ2-2, with 8 bases matching TRBD2. Germline loops: CDR1 MNHEY, CDR2 SVGEGT. CDR3 length: 18 amino acids. The ends lost 4 bases at V and 0 bases at J; junction bases unmatched: 10. CDR3 protein: CASSSRGALASNTGELFF. As DNA, the CDR3 is TGTGCCAGCAGTTCGCGGGGGGCGCTGGCTTCGAACACCGGGGAGCTGTTTTTT.

The gene calls are TRBV2 and TRBJ2-7, with D maybe TRBD1 (6 bases). V was pared by 2 bases and J by 0 bases, with 23 bases between. Germline CDR1 and CDR2: SNHLY and FYNNEI. The CDR3 sequence is 19 residues long. The CDR3 reads CASSEPGDLPGHGSYEQYF. The CDR3 region has the DNA TGTGCCAGCAGTGAACCTGGGGATCTTCCGGGACACGGCTCCTACGAGCAGTACTTC.

The J gene is TRBJ2-1, the V gene TRBV7-8; 7 nucleotides align to TRBD2. The CDR3 covers 11 residues. Looked up from germline, CDR1 is SGHVS and CDR2 is FQNEAQ. J was trimmed by 5 bases and V by 11 bases; bases with no gene match: 3. CDR3 DNA: TGTGCCTCCGGGGGGAACAATGAGCAGTTCTTC. It specifies CASGGNNEQFF.

This clone was recorded once. V is TRBV19 and J is TRBJ1-1, with 7 nucleotides matching TRBD1. The length of the CDR3 is 14 residues. Germline assignment: CDR1 LNHDA and CDR2 SQIVND (reference sequence). J lost 1 base, V lost 1 base, and 0 bases had no gene match. The CDR3 DNA follows: TGTGCCAGTAGTATAGGACAGGGGAACACTGAAGCTTTCTTT. Protein sequence: CASSIGQGNTEAFF.

This clone was detected once. This chain links TRBV12-3 or TRBV12-4 with TRBJ1-2; D gene ambiguous. The germline V and J ends were trimmed by 1 base and 1 base, with 4 bases remaining between them. The CDR3 is made up of 13 amino acids. The chain's CDR3 is CASSLGLNYGYTF. The DNA of the CDR3 is TGTGCCAGCAGTTTAGGTCTTAACTATGGCTACACCTTC.

The chain uses TRBV11-3 and TRBJ2-2, with D unresolved. CDR1 is SGHNT, CDR2 YENEEA, per germline. The ends were cut back, 4 bases at V and 7 bases at J, with 7 bases in the middle. This CDR3 has 12 amino acids. The CDR3 DNA follows: TGTGCCAGCAGCTCCCTAGTCGGGGAGCTGTTTTTT. Its translation is CASSSLVGELFF.

The gene calls are TRBV4-3 and TRBJ2-2; no clear D gene. The CDR3 spans 14 residues. The germline CDR1 and CDR2 sequences are LGHNA and YSLEER. V shed 4 bases and J shed 5 bases, with 11 bases lying between them. The CDR3 nucleotides read TGCGCCAGCAGCCGAAGCTTAGATACCGGGGAGCTGTTTTTT. Translating gives CASSRSLDTGELFF.

The V gene is TRBV2, the J gene TRBJ2-2; D is perhaps TRBD1 (6 bases). Germline CDR1 is SNHLY and CDR2 is FYNNEI. CDR3 length: 15 amino acids. V was trimmed by 3 bases and J by 0 bases, leaving 8 bases between them. CDR3 DNA sequence: TGTGCCAGCAGTGAGGGACACTCGAACACCGGGGAGCTGTTTTTT. Translating it yields CASSEGHSNTGELFF.

V and J are TRBV12-3 or TRBV12-4 and TRBJ2-1; D possibly corresponds to TRBD1 (5 bases). The CDR3 is made up of 12 amino acids. V was shortened by 5 bases and J by 10 bases, with 12 bases between the two germline ends. CDR3 coding DNA: TGTGCCAGCAGTAGACAGTTCCGGGAGCAGTTCTTC. This encodes CASSRQFREQFF.

The chain has TRBV9 and TRBJ2-2; D not resolved. Germline assignment: CDR1 SGDLS and CDR2 YYNGEE. Trimming shortened V by 0 bases and J by 6 bases, and 6 bases separated the two germline ends. The CDR3 loop spans 13 amino acids. CDR3 nucleotides: TGTGCCAGCAGCGTAGCAGAGGCCGGGGAGCTGTTTTTT. Translating gives CASSVAEAGELFF.

V is TRBV10-1 and J is TRBJ2-2, with D possibly TRBD2 on 5 matching bases. V lost 3 bases and J lost 1, with 9 bases in between. Germline V gives CDR1 WNHNN, CDR2 SYGVQD (reference sequence). CDR3 length: 15 residues. The CDR3 bases are TGCGCCAGCAGTGACGTCGGGGTGAACACCGGGGAGCTGTTTTTT. Protein sequence: CASSDVGVNTGELFF.

The V gene is TRBV28, the J gene TRBJ2-7; 11 bases align to TRBD1. The CDR3 extends over 15 amino acids. Germline lookup yields CDR1 MDHEN and CDR2 SYDVKM. V dropped 7 bases and J dropped 2; count of bases not matched to a gene: 7. The CDR3 spells CASNKPGQGAYEQYF. In nucleotides, the CDR3 is TGTGCCAGCAACAAACCGGGACAGGGGGCCTACGAGCAGTACTTC.

The chain combines TRBV6-2 or TRBV6-3 with TRBJ2-3; 9 bases agree with TRBD1. J gave up 7 bases and V 2 bases, and 13 bases lay outside the gene matches. Germline CDR1 and CDR2: MNHEY and SVGEGT. CDR3 length: 17 residues. CDR3 protein: CASSYPWTGDTINTQYF. CDR3 nucleotides: TGTGCCAGCAGTTACCCCTGGACAGGGGATACAATTAATACGCAGTATTTT.

The chain has TRBV30 and TRBJ1-2, with a weak D call TRBD1 (5 bases). The CDR3 sequence is 13 residues long. Germline V gives CDR1 GTSNPN, CDR2 SVGIG (reference sequence). V was cut by 4 bases and J by 7 bases, with 16 bases left in between. The CDR3 loop is CAWNEGGVGGYTF. CDR3 nucleotide sequence: TGTGCCTGGAACGAGGGAGGGGTCGGTGGCTACACCTTC.

This clone has only one observation. The V call is TRBV29-1, the J call TRBJ2-1; 7 positions agree with TRBD2. Germline V CDR1 and CDR2: SQVTM, ANQGSEA. CDR3 length equals 14 residues. With 7 bases clipped from V and 7 bases from J, the junction kept 13 bases outside the gene matches. CDR3 sequence: CSAAVGTTFNEQFF. The DNA for the CDR3 is TGCAGCGCCGCCGTTGGGACTACCTTTAATGAGCAGTTCTTC.

The chain joins TRBV15 to TRBJ1-5; TRBD1 is a possible D gene (5 bases). Trimming stripped 1 base from V and 1 base from J, with 11 bases between. Germline V CDR1 and CDR2: LNHNV, YYDKDF (reference sequence). This CDR3 contains 16 residues. The CDR3 reads CATSRVGGGSNQPQHF. The CDR3 coding sequence is TGTGCCACCAGCAGAGTTGGGGGGGGGAGCAATCAGCCCCAGCATTTT.

This rearrangement joins TRBV30 to TRBJ1-1; D perhaps matches TRBD1 (5 bases). Germline lookup yields CDR1 GTSNPN and CDR2 SVGIG (reference sequence). This CDR3 has 13 residues. The ends were cut back, 0 bases at V and 8 bases at J, with 13 bases in the middle. The CDR3 DNA sequence: TGTGCCTGGAGTGTACTAAGGGAGGGGGAAGCTTTCTTT. This encodes CAWSVLREGEAFF.

V gene TRBV30 combines with J gene TRBJ2-3, with 8 bases lining up with TRBD2. Germline CDR1 and CDR2: GTSNPN and SVGIG (reference sequence). Unmatched junction bases numbered 4, after V lost 3 bases and J lost 2 bases. The length of the CDR3 is 14 residues. The CDR3 DNA sequence: TGTGCCTGGAGCGGACTAGCCTTCACAGATACGCAGTATTTT. Its translation: CAWSGLAFTDTQYF.

The V gene is TRBV5-5, the J gene TRBJ2-7; 7 nucleotides line up with TRBD1. CDR1 SGHKS and CDR2 YYEKEE come from the germline V gene (reference sequence). The CDR3 is 16 residues long. J was trimmed by 6 bases and V by 0 bases; bases with no gene match: 12. Written as DNA, the CDR3 is TGTGCCAGCAGCTTGGGACAGGGTCGAACTCTCGTCGAGCAGTACTTC. Its translation: CASSLGQGRTLVEQYF.

The gene calls are TRBV3-1 (or the pseudogene TRBV3-2) and TRBJ2-5, with 9 bases identical to TRBD1. V lost 4 bases to trimming and J lost 5 bases; unmatched junction nucleotides: 11. Germline-derived CDR1 and CDR2 are LGHDT and YNNKEL (reference sequence). The CDR3 consists of 16 residues. CDR3 sequence reads: CASSLRGQGYDETQYF. CDR3 DNA sequence: TGTGCCAGCAGCCTGCGAGGACAGGGGTACGATGAGACCCAGTACTTC.

This chain connects TRBV7-8 to TRBJ1-2, with TRBD1 as a possible D gene (5 bases). CDR1 is SGHVS, CDR2 FQNEAQ, per germline. Trimming cost V 5 bases and J 3 bases, with 16 bases left between them. CDR3 length: 15 residues. The CDR3 loop reads CASSPRGGIDYGYTF. The DNA for the CDR3 is TGTGCCAGCAGCCCCCGGGGGGGTATTGACTATGGCTACACCTTC.

In this sample, this clone turned up once. The rearrangement joins TRBV20-1 to TRBJ1-2, with D hard to call. This CDR3 is built from 11 residues. Trimming left V 3 bases short and J 7 bases short, with 9 bases between. Per germline, CDR1 DFQATT and CDR2 SNEGSKA (reference sequence). The CDR3 loop reads CSASGKAGYTF. The CDR3 DNA reads as TGCAGTGCTAGCGGGAAGGCTGGCTACACCTTC.

The chain carries TRBV25-1 and TRBJ2-5; 10 bases match TRBD1. Germline lookup yields CDR1 MGHDK and CDR2 SYGVNS. V dropped 10 bases and J dropped 5; count of bases not matched to a gene: 7. CDR3 length equals 13 residues. The CDR3 region has the DNA TGTGCCACCAGACAGGGGGCGCTTGAGACCCAGTACTTC. It yields the protein CATRQGALETQYF.

The sample holds one count of this clone. V gene TRBV3-1 (or the pseudogene TRBV3-2) combines with J gene TRBJ2-3; the D is unclear. This CDR3 spans 14 amino acids. The germline V gene has CDR1 LGHDT and CDR2 YNNKEL (reference sequence). With 6 bases removed from V and 2 bases from J, the gap between germline ends came to 12 bases. The CDR3, as DNA: TGTGCCAGCAGTTATCGGTATACCACAGATACGCAGTATTTT. Protein product: CASSYRYTTDTQYF.

The rearrangement uses TRBV4-3 and TRBJ2-3; TRBD2 agrees at 8 bases. CDR1 is LGHNA, CDR2 YSLEER, per germline. The V gene end was trimmed by 0 bases and the J gene end by 2 bases; junction bases not matched to a gene: 7. The CDR3 contains 17 residues. CDR3: CASSQDRSGGPTDTQYF. The CDR3 DNA sequence: TGCGCCAGCAGCCAAGACCGGAGCGGGGGCCCCACAGATACGCAGTATTTT.

V is TRBV19 and J is TRBJ1-2; D is uncertain. CDR1 is LNHDA, CDR2 SQIVND, per germline (reference sequence). V lost 7 bases and J 2 bases, leaving 8 bases between the germline ends. The CDR3 runs to 12 residues. In DNA, the CDR3 is TGTGCCAGTACCCGGGGAAACTATGGCTACACCTTC. As protein: CASTRGNYGYTF.

This clone was recorded once. V usage is TRBV7-9 and J usage is TRBJ2-1; tentatively, D is TRBD2 (5 bases). V was shortened by 3 bases and J by 1 base, with 13 bases between the two germline ends. CDR1 and CDR2 (germline): SEHNR, FQNEAQ (reference sequence). This CDR3 spans 16 amino acids. In DNA, the CDR3 is TGTGCCAGCAGCTTTAGTCTGGGAGATTCCTACAATGAGCAGTTCTTC. Protein sequence: CASSFSLGDSYNEQFF.

The J gene is TRBJ2-7, the V gene TRBV6-2 or TRBV6-3; 9 bases map to TRBD1. The CDR3 is 15 amino acids. The V segment lost 6 bases and the J segment 4 bases; nucleotides outside the gene matches: 10. Looked up from germline, CDR1 is MNHEY and CDR2 is SVGEGT. CDR3 DNA: TGTGCCAGCAGCCAAGACAGGGGGGCTGTGTACGAGCAGTACTTC. This gives the protein CASSQDRGAVYEQYF.

This chain connects TRBV30 to TRBJ1-1; D remains unclear. The germline V and J ends were trimmed by 3 bases and 3 bases, with 11 bases remaining between them. CDR3 size: 13 residues. Germline V gene sequence: CDR1 GTSNPN, CDR2 SVGIG (reference sequence). The CDR3 spells CAWSGSWDTEAFF. Written as DNA, the CDR3 is TGTGCCTGGAGCGGGTCCTGGGACACTGAAGCTTTCTTT. Filled out from reference TRBV30 and TRBJ1-1, the complete variable domain reads SQTIHQWPATLVQPVGSPLSLECTVEGTSNPNLYWYRQAAGRGLQLLFYSVGIGQISSEVPQNLSASRPQDRQFILSSKKLLLSDSGFYLCAWSGSWDTEAFFGQGTRLTVV.

The chain carries TRBV27 and TRBJ2-7; D gene ambiguous. V was cut by 6 bases and J by 2 bases, with 14 bases left in between. Germline V gene data show CDR1 as MNHEY and CDR2 as SMNVEV (reference sequence). This CDR3 has 14 residues. The CDR3, as DNA: TGTGCCAGCAGCTCCCGGTCGCTAGCCTACGAGCAGTACTTC. Its translation: CASSSRSLAYEQYF.

In its sample, this clone was seen once. The rearrangement joins TRBV5-1 to TRBJ1-6, with a tentative D call TRBD1 (5 bases). CDR1 and CDR2 (germline): SGHRS, YFSETQ. This CDR3 has 15 residues. Trimming cost V 0 bases and J 7 bases, with 11 bases left between them. The CDR3 DNA sequence: TGCGCCAGCAGCTTGGGACAGTCTGGGAATTCACCCCTCCACTTT. Translated, it gives CASSLGQSGNSPLHF.

V is TRBV7-2 and J is TRBJ1-4; a possible D gene is TRBD1 (6 bases). CDR1 is SGHTA, CDR2 FQGNSA, per germline. The CDR3 has 18 residues. With 1 base removed from V and 2 bases from J, the gap between germline ends came to 17 bases. The CDR3 spells CASSLVAGGGRTNEKLFF. The CDR3 DNA reads as TGTGCCAGCAGCTTAGTGGCGGGGGGGGGCAGGACTAATGAAAAACTGTTTTTT.